These 23 T cell receptor beta chains were sequenced from one sample in a study of Graves' ophthalmopathy and Graves' hyperthyroidism. RNA transcripts were the source from which TCR beta CDR3 regions were amplified. The library came from an HTBI-primed first-round RT-PCR and a second-round multiplex PCR. One entry per CDR3 protein, called by TCRdb with MiXCR from the multiplex PCR reads. The sample yields approximately 1.2 million distinct CDR3 sequences, roughly two fifths seen once. The sequenced sample consisted of peripheral blood or thyroid tissue (not recorded which). These receptor sequences come from an adult man with Graves' hyperthyroidism.

The table lists this clonotype with many counts. V usage is TRBV7-9 and J usage is TRBJ1-3; TRBD1 matches at 7 bases. The germline gives CDR1 SEHNR, CDR2 FQNEAQ (reference sequence). The length of the CDR3 is 14 residues. The junction had 3 bases not matched to a gene; V was cut back by 6 bases and J by 1 base. This chain's CDR3 is CASRGTVSGNTIYF. The CDR3 bases are TGTGCCAGCAGGGGGACAGTGTCTGGAAACACCATATATTTT.

J is TRBJ2-6 and V is TRBV12-3 or TRBV12-4; D is perhaps TRBD1 (6 bases). V was shortened by 6 bases and J by 9 bases, with 12 bases between the two germline ends. The CDR3 covers 13 residues. The CDR3 spells CASSTRTDNVLTF. The CDR3 region has the DNA TGTGCCAGCAGCACCCGGACAGACAACGTCCTGACTTTC.

This chain joins TRBV20-1 and TRBJ2-5; 9 nucleotides agree with TRBD1. This CDR3 contains 16 residues. The ends lost 4 bases at V and 5 bases at J; junction bases unmatched: 14. Germline lookup yields CDR1 DFQATT and CDR2 SNEGSKA (reference sequence). The CDR3 is CSATYTGQGILETQYF. CDR3 DNA sequence: TGCAGTGCTACGTATACGGGACAGGGAATTTTGGAGACCCAGTACTTC.

The chain links TRBV19 to TRBJ2-7, with 10 bases aligning to TRBD1. CDR1 is LNHDA, CDR2 SQIVND, per germline (reference sequence). Trimming removed 5 bases from V and 3 bases from J; junction bases left unmatched: 7. CDR3 length: 15 amino acids. The CDR3 sequence is CASSDVRTGGYEQYF. CDR3 nucleotides: TGTGCCAGTAGTGACGTCCGGACAGGGGGCTACGAGCAGTACTTC.

In this sample, this clonotype turned up many times. The chain combines TRBV7-9 with TRBJ2-7, with D unclear. CDR3 length: 15 residues. Trimming took 5 bases from V and 6 from J, leaving 20 bases between them. CDR1 is SEHNR and CDR2 is FQNEAQ in the germline V gene (reference sequence). CDR3 nucleotide sequence: TGTGCCAGCAGCCCTAGAGCTAATGTGGATGCCGAGCAGTACTTC. Protein sequence: CASSPRANVDAEQYF.

The V gene is TRBV29-1, the J gene TRBJ2-5; D perhaps matches TRBD1 (6 bases). V was cut by 5 bases and J by 5 bases, with 12 bases left in between. Germline V CDR1 and CDR2: SQVTM, ANQGSEA. This CDR3 has 12 residues. Here the CDR3 reads CSVTGTRETQYF. The CDR3 DNA is TGCAGCGTTACAGGGACGAGGGAGACCCAGTACTTC.

As to this clonotype: A clone one base away is much larger, so this may be a read error. This chain uses TRBV19 with TRBJ1-6, with a tentative D call TRBD1 (6 bases). V lost 4 bases and J 8 bases, leaving 12 bases between the germline ends. The germline CDR1 and CDR2 sequences are LNHDA and SQIVND (reference sequence). The CDR3 contains 14 residues. CDR3 nucleotides: TGTGCCAGTAGTACAGCCGCAGGGGATTCACCCCTCCACTTT. The encoded protein is CASSTAAGDSPLHF.

This clonotype was seen at least ten times. The chain recombines TRBV5-1 with TRBJ1-2; D is possibly TRBD1 (6 bases). With 0 bases removed from V and 2 bases from J, the gap between germline ends came to 11 bases. The CDR3 is 15 residues long. Per the germline V gene, CDR1 is SGHRS and CDR2 is YFSETQ. CDR3 in amino acids: CASSLDHRENYGYTF. As DNA, the CDR3 is TGCGCCAGCAGCTTGGACCACAGGGAGAACTATGGCTACACCTTC.

This clonotype occurred a few times. A much larger clone sits a single nucleotide away, making a read error possible. The chain is built from TRBV7-6 and TRBJ2-7; D gene uncertain. Deletions cut 3 bases from V and 3 bases from J, with 6 bases between. Per the germline V gene, CDR1 is SGHVS and CDR2 is FNYEAQ. The CDR3 has 12 residues. The DNA for the CDR3 is TGTGCCAGCAGCTTCCAGCACTACGAGCAGTACTTC. Protein sequence: CASSFQHYEQYF. Full variable domain (rest looked up from reference TRBV7-6 and TRBJ2-7): GAGVSQSPRYKVTKRGQDVALRCDPISGHVSLYWYRQALGQGPEFLTYFNYEAQQDKSGLPNDRFSAERPEGSISTLTIQRTEQRDSAMYRCASSFQHYEQYFGPGTRLTVT.

The chain couples TRBV24-1 to TRBJ1-2, with D tentatively TRBD1 (5 bases). Germline loops: CDR1 KGHDR, CDR2 SFDVKD. The CDR3 spans 11 residues. V lost 7 bases and J lost 8, with 10 bases in between. CDR3 region: CATSQGYGYTF. The CDR3 DNA follows: TGTGCCACCAGCCAGGGCTACGGCTACACCTTC.

Concerning this clonotype itself: A clone one base away is much larger, so this may be a read error. The rearrangement joins TRBV29-1 to TRBJ2-2; 7 bases match TRBD1. The CDR3 loop spans 15 amino acids. Germline CDR1 is SQVTM and CDR2 is ANQGSEA. J lost 3 bases, V lost 6 bases, and 10 bases had no gene match. DNA for the CDR3: TGCAGCGTCGCGGGTCCAGGGGGTCACACCGGGGAGCTGTTTTTT. Encoded protein: CSVAGPGGHTGELFF.

The chain combines TRBV19 with TRBJ1-5; no firm D call. The CDR3 is 16 residues long. Germline-derived CDR1 and CDR2 are LNHDA and SQIVND (reference sequence). V shed 5 bases and J shed 0 bases, with 14 bases lying between them. The CDR3 reads CASSSWTESSNQPQHF. DNA of the CDR3: TGTGCCAGTAGTTCGTGGACGGAATCTAGCAATCAGCCCCAGCATTTT.

This clonotype came up a few times. The V call is TRBV10-3, the J call TRBJ2-2, with TRBD1 matching 8 bases. Germline V gene lookup returns CDR1 ENHRY and CDR2 SYGVKD. CDR3 length equals 15 residues. Unmatched junction bases numbered 5, after V lost 7 bases and J lost 1 base. The CDR3: CAIKGTGRNTGELFF. The CDR3 DNA reads as TGTGCCATCAAGGGGACAGGCAGGAACACCGGGGAGCTGTTTTTT.

Comments on this clonotype: A clone one base away is much larger, so this may be a read error. The J gene is TRBJ2-7, the V gene TRBV7-2, with D perhaps matching TRBD2 (5 bases). The CDR3 loop spans 13 amino acids. The germline V and J ends were trimmed by 5 bases and 5 bases, with 13 bases remaining between them. Per the germline V gene, CDR1 is SGHTA and CDR2 is FQGNSA. The CDR3 sequence: CASSTQPGDEQYF. The CDR3 region has the DNA TGTGCCAGCAGCACCCAGCCCGGGGACGAGCAGTACTTC.

This clonotype was seen ten or more times. V usage is TRBV29-1 and J usage is TRBJ2-2; D is perhaps TRBD1 (6 bases). The CDR3 covers 14 residues. Deletions cut 1 base from V and 6 bases from J, with 12 bases between. Germline lookup yields CDR1 SQVTM and CDR2 ANQGSEA. This CDR3 is CSVEGLRGSGELFF. Here the CDR3 DNA reads TGCAGCGTTGAAGGTCTCAGGGGCTCCGGGGAGCTGTTTTTT.

The genes are TRBV6-1 and TRBJ1-5; tentative D call: TRBD1 (6 bases). The CDR3 contains 15 residues. In germline, CDR1 is MNHNS, CDR2 SASEGT. The V end lost 6 bases, the J end lost 0 bases, and 12 bases lay between the germline ends. The CDR3 DNA reads as TGTGCCAGCAGATTAGGGGGAGATAGCAATCAGCCCCAGCATTTT. Translated, it gives CASRLGGDSNQPQHF.

Notes on this clonotype: A much larger clone differs by one base, so this may be a read error. The J gene is TRBJ2-7, the V gene TRBV20-1, with a possible D match to TRBD2 (6 bases). The V end lost 6 bases, the J end lost 3 bases, and 15 bases lay between the germline ends. CDR1 and CDR2 (germline): DFQATT, SNEGSKA (reference sequence). This CDR3 spans 13 amino acids. The CDR3 DNA reads as TGCAGTGCACCACGGACTACACTCTACGAGCAGTACTTC. Translated, it gives CSAPRTTLYEQYF.

This clonotype was found a few times. Here the CDR3 DNA reads TGTGCCAGCAGCTTAGGGTACGGGGCTAATGAAAAACTGTTTTTT. Protein: CASSLGYGANEKLFF. The chain carries TRBV7-9 and TRBJ1-4, with D hard to call. The V end was cut by 1 base, the J end by 3 bases, with 9 bases between. Germline V gene lookup returns CDR1 SEHNR and CDR2 FQNEAQ (reference sequence). The CDR3 runs 15 residues.

The sample holds many counts of this clonotype. This rearrangement joins TRBV6-2 or TRBV6-3 to TRBJ1-5; TRBD1 matches 8 bases. V was clipped by 1 base and J by 7 bases; unmatched bases: 3. Germline V gene sequence: CDR1 MNHEY, CDR2 SVGEGT. This CDR3 contains 14 residues. The CDR3 protein is CASSYYGQGQPQHF. The CDR3, as DNA: TGTGCCAGCAGTTACTACGGACAGGGACAGCCCCAGCATTTT.

The V gene is TRBV29-1, the J gene TRBJ1-4; 10 nucleotides match TRBD1. Germline V lookup: CDR1 SQVTM, CDR2 ANQGSEA. The CDR3 runs to 15 residues. J was trimmed by 5 bases and V by 4 bases; bases with no gene match: 7. In DNA, the CDR3 is TGCAGCGTTGGACAGGGGGCGACGTGGAATGAAAAACTGTTTTTT. Its translation is CSVGQGATWNEKLFF.

Remarks on this clonotype: A much larger clone is a single base away; this may be a read error. The genes are TRBV12-3 or TRBV12-4 and TRBJ1-4; maybe TRBD1 (6 bases). The CDR3 totals 14 residues. CDR3: CASSSGGGKEKLIF. The CDR3 DNA is TGTGCCAGCAGTTCCGGGGGCGGAAAGGAAAAACTGATTTTT.

As regards this clonotype: The germline gene is not matched at one end of the junction; a read error may be the cause. The chain links TRBV7-2 to TRBJ2-5; possible D gene TRBD1, 6 bases. CDR1 is SGHTA and CDR2 is FQGNSA in the germline V gene. This CDR3 has 14 residues. For the CDR3, the DNA is TGTGCCGGCAGCACTAGTGACAGGTTCGAGACCCAGTACTTC. Amino acids: CAGSTSDRFETQYF.

This clonotype was detected ten times or more. The chain joins TRBV10-2 to TRBJ1-1; no definite D call. From germline, CDR1 is WSHSY and CDR2 SAAADI. The CDR3 has 11 amino acids. V lost 10 bases and J 6 bases, leaving 12 bases between the germline ends. CDR3 sequence: CATRGRSEAFF. CDR3 DNA sequence: TGCGCCACCAGAGGTCGGTCTGAAGCTTTCTTT.